This T cell receptor beta chain was obtained from a study of blood T cell repertoires in COVID-19. V lost 3 bases, J lost 6 bases, and 9 bases lay in between. The CDR3 totals 13 residues. Looked up from germline, CDR1 is MNHNS and CDR2 is SASEGT. Method: immunoSEQ multiplex PCR; TCRdb's copy keeps in-frame clones and lacks some. The table records 300,000 to 350,000 clones, roughly 91% of them present only once. The chain uses TRBV6-1 and TRBJ1-5, with D unresolved. This sequence originates from a woman in her twenties or thirties who had recovered from COVID-19. The sequenced material came from PBMCs or T cells enriched from blood (not recorded which). The CDR3 DNA follows: TGTGCCAGCAGTGATACAACGGGTCAGCCCCAGCATTTT. Protein: CASSDTTGQPQHF.